This T cell receptor (beta chain) was obtained from a study of T cells after yellow fever vaccination. Across the whole study: In the case of low-cell-number fractions, SMART-Seq v4 Ultra Low Input was used for preparation. Overall study findings and caveats: Abundant contaminating clonotypes from the bulk population could appear in FACS-sorted repertoires. Clonotype sharing between CD4 and CD8 compartments was small. A faster peak, day 5 versus 15, was reached by the weaker secondary response.

TCRdb re-called the 5' RACE reads with MiXCR, one entry per CDR3 protein. The sample has about 350,000 distinct CDR3 sequences, around an eighth seen once. This clonotype has just a few counts. Antigen: not known. The CDR3 totals 16 residues. CDR1 is SGHNT and CDR2 is YYREEE in the germline V gene (reference sequence). V lost 2 bases to trimming and J lost 3 bases, with 17 bases between them. This chain joins TRBV5-4 and TRBJ1-1; TRBD1 is a possible D gene (5 bases). The sequence came from a man between 18 and 35 years old who received the YFV17D yellow fever vaccine. The input for sequencing was CD4+ T cells sorted from PBMCs, taken 15 days after the yellow fever booster vaccination. CDR3 sequence reads: CASSFFLRGPDTEAFF. The CDR3 bases are TGTGCCAGCAGCTTTTTCCTCCGGGGCCCGGACACTGAAGCTTTCTTT. The full variable domain, in which reference TRBV5-4 and TRBJ1-1 provide the parts outside the CDR3, is ETGVTQSPTHLIKTRGQQVTLRCSSQSGHNTVSWYQQALGQGPQFIFQYYREEENGRGNFPPRFSGLQFPNYSSELNVNALELDDSALYLCASSFFLRGPDTEAFFGQGTRLTVV.